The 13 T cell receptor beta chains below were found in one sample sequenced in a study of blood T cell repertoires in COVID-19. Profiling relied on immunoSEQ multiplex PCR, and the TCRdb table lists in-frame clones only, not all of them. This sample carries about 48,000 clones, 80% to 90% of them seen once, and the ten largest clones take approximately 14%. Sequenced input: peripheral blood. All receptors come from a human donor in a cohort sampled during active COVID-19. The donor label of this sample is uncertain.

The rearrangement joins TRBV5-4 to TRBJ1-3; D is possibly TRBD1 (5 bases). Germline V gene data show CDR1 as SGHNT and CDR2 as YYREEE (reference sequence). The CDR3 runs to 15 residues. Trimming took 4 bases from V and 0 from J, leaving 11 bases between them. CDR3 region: CASSTRGTSGNTIYF. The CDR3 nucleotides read TGTGCCAGCAGCACGCGGGGGACCTCTGGAAACACCATATATTTT. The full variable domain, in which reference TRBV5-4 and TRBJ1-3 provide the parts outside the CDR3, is ETGVTQSPTHLIKTRGQQVTLRCSSQSGHNTVSWYQQALGQGPQFIFQYYREEENGRGNFPPRFSGLQFPNYSSELNVNALELDDSALYLCASSTRGTSGNTIYFGEGSWLTVV.

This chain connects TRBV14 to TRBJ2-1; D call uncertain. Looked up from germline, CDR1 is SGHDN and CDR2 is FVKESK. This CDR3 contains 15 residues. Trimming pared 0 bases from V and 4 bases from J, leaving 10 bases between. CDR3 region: CASSQDLGRYNEQFF. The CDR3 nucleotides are TGTGCCAGCAGCCAAGATCTAGGCCGGTACAATGAGCAGTTCTTC. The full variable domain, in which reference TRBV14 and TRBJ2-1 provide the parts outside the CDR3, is EAGVTQFPSHSVIEKGQTVTLRCDPISGHDNLYWYRRVMGKEIKFLLHFVKESKQDESGMPNNRFLAERTGGTYSTLKVQPAELEDSGVYFCASSQDLGRYNEQFFGPGTRLTVL.

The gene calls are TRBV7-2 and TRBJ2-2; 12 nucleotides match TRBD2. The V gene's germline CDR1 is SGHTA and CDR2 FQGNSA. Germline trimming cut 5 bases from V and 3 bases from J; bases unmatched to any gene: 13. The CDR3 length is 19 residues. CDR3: CASSPLSLAGGYHTGELFF. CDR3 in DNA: TGTGCCAGCAGCCCCCTCAGCCTAGCGGGGGGGTACCACACCGGGGAGCTGTTTTTT.

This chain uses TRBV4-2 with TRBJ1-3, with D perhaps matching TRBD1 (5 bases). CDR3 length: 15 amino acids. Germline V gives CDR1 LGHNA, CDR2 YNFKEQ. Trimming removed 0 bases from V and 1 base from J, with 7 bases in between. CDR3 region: CASSQDKGSGNTIYF. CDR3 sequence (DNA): TGTGCCAGCAGCCAAGATAAGGGGTCTGGAAACACCATATATTTT.

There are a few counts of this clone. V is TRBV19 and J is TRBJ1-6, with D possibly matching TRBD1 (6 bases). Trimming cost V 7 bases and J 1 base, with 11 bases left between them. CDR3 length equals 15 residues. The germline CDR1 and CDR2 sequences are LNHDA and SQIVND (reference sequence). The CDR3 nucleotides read TGTGCCAGTACGGAAGGGGGTTCCTATAATTCACCCCTCCACTTT. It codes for CASTEGGSYNSPLHF.

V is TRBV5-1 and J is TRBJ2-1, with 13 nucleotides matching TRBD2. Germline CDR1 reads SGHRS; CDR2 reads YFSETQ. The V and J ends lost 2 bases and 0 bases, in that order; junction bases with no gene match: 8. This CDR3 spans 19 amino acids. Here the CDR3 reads CASSFWTSGGLSSYNEQFF. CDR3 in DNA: TGCGCCAGCAGCTTCTGGACTAGCGGGGGCCTTAGCTCCTACAATGAGCAGTTCTTC. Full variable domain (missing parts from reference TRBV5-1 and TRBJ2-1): KAGVTQTPRYLIKTRGQQVTLSCSPISGHRSVSWYQQTPGQGLQFLFEYFSETQRNKGNFPGRFSGRQFSNSRSEMNVSTLELGDSALYLCASSFWTSGGLSSYNEQFFGPGTRLTVL.

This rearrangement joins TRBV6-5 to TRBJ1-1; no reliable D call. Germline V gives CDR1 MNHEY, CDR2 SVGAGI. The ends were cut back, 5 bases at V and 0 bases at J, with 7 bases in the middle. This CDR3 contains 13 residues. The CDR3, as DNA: TGTGCCAGCAGTAGTCAGGTGAACACTGAAGCTTTCTTT. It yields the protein CASSSQVNTEAFF.

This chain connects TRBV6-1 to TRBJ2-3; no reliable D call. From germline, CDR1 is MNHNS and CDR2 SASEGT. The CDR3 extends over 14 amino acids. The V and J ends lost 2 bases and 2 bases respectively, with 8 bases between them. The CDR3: CASSEQQLTDTQYF. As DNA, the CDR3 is TGTGCCAGCAGTGAACAACAGCTCACAGATACGCAGTATTTT.

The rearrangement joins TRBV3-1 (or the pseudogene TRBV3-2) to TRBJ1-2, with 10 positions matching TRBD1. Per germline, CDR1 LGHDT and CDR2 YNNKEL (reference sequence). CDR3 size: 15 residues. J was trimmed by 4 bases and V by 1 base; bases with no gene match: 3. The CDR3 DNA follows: TGTGCCAGCAGCCAAGGCCGGGACAGGGGCTATGGCTACACCTTC. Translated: CASSQGRDRGYGYTF.

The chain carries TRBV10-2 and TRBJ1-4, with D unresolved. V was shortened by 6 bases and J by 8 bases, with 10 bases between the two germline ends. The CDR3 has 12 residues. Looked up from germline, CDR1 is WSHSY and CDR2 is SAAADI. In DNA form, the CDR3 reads TGCGCCAGCAGCGAGACGGGGGAAAAACTGTTTTTT. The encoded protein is CASSETGEKLFF.

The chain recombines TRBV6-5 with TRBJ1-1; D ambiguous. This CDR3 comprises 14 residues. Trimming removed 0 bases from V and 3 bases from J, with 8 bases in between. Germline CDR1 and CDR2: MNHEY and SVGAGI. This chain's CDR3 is CASSYSFEYTEAFF. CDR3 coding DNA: TGTGCCAGCAGTTACTCGTTCGAGTACACTGAAGCTTTCTTT.

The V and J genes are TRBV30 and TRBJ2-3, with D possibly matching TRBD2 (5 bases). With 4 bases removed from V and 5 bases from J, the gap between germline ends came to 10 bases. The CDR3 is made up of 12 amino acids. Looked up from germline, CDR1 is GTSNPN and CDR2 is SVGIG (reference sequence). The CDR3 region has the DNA TGTGCCTGGACTAGCTTGGAAGATACGCAGTATTTT. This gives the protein CAWTSLEDTQYF. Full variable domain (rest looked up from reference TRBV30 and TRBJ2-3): SQTIHQWPATLVQPVGSPLSLECTVEGTSNPNLYWYRQAAGRGLQLLFYSVGIGQISSEVPQNLSASRPQDRQFILSSKKLLLSDSGFYLCAWTSLEDTQYFGPGTRLTVL.

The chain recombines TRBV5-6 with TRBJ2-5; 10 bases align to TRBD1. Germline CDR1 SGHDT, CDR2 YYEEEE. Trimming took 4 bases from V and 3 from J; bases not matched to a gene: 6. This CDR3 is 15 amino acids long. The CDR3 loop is CASSGTGTGEETQYF. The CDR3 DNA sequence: TGTGCCAGCAGCGGAACCGGGACAGGGGAAGAGACCCAGTACTTC.